This TCR beta chain is from a study of blood T cell repertoires in COVID-19. In the study overall: Acute and convalescent COVID-19 samples came from the United States, Italy and Spain. Sources were T cells, B-cell-depleted T cells, or PBMCs; the material itself was cDNA or gDNA.

Seattle's cohort entered during active infection and was followed longitudinally. The assay was immunoSEQ multiplex PCR, and TCRdb's table has in-frame clones only and misses some. The sample shows fewer than 200,000 clones, roughly 91% of them seen only once. The CDR3 is 12 amino acids. Germline V gene lookup returns CDR1 MDHEN and CDR2 SYDVKM. V was pared by 2 bases and J by 9 bases, with 11 bases between. The specimen sequenced was peripheral blood. This TCR was recovered from a man between 18 and 29 years old with COVID-19, enrolled during active disease. The chain has TRBV28 and TRBJ2-7; D unclear. CDR3 residues: CASSLRFSGQYF. DNA of the CDR3: TGTGCCAGCAGTTTAAGATTCTCAGGGCAGTACTTC.